The T cell receptor beta chain under discussion was sequenced for a study of blood T cell repertoires in COVID-19. Study-level background: There were acute and convalescent COVID-19 samples, and they came from the United States, Italy and Spain.

The CDR3 runs 18 residues. Trimming took 4 bases from V and 0 from J; bases not matched to a gene: 9. Germline loops: CDR1 SGHRS, CDR2 YFSETQ. Authors' processing steps: Reference gene primer amplification in the assay estimated nucleated cell counts. The method was immunoSEQ multiplex PCR; TCRdb's version includes in-frame clones alone and lacks a portion of them. V and J calls and clone size are those listed in that table; D and trimming were worked out from the DNA. The table lists roughly 69,000 clones, around nine tenths of them singletons. The rearrangement uses TRBV5-1 and TRBJ2-3, with TRBD2 matching 12 bases. The sample comprised peripheral blood. This clonotype was sampled from a man aged 50 to 60 with active COVID-19. CDR3 sequence: CASSPGTSGPPSTDTQYF. The CDR3 nucleotides read TGCGCCAGCAGCCCAGGGACTAGCGGGCCCCCTAGCACAGATACGCAGTATTTT.